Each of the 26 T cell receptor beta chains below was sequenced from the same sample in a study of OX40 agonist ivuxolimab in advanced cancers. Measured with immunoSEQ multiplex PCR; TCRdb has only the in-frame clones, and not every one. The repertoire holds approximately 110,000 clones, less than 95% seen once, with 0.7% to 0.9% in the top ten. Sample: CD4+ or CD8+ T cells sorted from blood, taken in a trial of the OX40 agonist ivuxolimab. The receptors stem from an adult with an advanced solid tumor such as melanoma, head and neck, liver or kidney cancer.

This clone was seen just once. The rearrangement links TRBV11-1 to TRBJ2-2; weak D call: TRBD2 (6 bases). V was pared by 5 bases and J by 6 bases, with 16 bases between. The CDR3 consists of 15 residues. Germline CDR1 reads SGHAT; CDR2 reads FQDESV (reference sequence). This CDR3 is CASSPGGYTAGELFF. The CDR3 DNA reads TGTGCCAGCAGCCCCGGGGGTTACACCGCCGGGGAGCTGTTTTTT.

The CDR3 here is CASSQSQGSQAFF. DNA of the CDR3: TGTGCCAGCTCACAATCTCAGGGTTCGCAAGCTTTCTTT. The chain recombines TRBV18 with TRBJ1-1; a possible D gene is TRBD1 (5 bases). Trimming left V 4 bases short and J 9 bases short, with 15 bases between. The CDR3 has 13 residues. Germline lookup yields CDR1 KGHSH and CDR2 LQKENI.

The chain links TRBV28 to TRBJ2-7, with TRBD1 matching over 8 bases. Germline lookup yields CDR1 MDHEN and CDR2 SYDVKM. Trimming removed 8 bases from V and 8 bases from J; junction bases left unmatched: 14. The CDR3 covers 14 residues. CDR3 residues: CASLPGQGASKQYF. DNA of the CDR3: TGTGCCAGCCTCCCGGGGCAGGGGGCCTCTAAGCAGTACTTC. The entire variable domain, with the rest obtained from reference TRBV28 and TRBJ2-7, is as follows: DVKVTQSSRYLVKRTGEKVFLECVQDMDHENMFWYRQDPGLGLRLIYFSYDVKMKEKGDIPEGYSVSREKKERFSLILESASTNQTSMYLCASLPGQGASKQYFGPGTRLTVT.

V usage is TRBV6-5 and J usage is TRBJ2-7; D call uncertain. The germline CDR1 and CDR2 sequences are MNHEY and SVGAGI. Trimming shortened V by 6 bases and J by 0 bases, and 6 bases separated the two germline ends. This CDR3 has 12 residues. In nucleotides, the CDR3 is TGTGCCAGCAGAAGAGCCTCCTACGAGCAGTACTTC. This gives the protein CASRRASYEQYF.

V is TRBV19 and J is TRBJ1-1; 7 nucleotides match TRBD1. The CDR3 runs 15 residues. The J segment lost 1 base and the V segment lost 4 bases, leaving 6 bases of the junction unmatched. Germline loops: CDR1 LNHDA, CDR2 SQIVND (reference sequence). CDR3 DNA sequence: TGTGCCAGTAGTACCCGGGACAGACCGAACACTGAAGCTTTCTTT. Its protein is CASSTRDRPNTEAFF.

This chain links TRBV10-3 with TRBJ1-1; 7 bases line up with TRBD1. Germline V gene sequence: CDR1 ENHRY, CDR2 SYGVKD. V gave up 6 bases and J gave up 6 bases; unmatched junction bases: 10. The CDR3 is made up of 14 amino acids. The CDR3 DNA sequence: TGTGCCATCAGACAGGGACAGTCTGTTCCTGAAGCTTTCTTT. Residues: CAIRQGQSVPEAFF.

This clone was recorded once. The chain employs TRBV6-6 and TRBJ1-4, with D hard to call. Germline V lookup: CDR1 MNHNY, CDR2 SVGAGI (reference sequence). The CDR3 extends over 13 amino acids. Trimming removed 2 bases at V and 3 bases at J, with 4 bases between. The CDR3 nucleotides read TGTGCCAGCAGTTACGGGTCTAATGAAAAACTGTTTTTT. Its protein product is CASSYGSNEKLFF.

In DNA, the CDR3 is TGTGCCAGTAGTCCGGGACTAGCGCCAGGGGGTACCGGGGAGCTGTTTTTT. Its translation: CASSPGLAPGGTGELFF. The genes are TRBV19 and TRBJ2-2; 10 positions agree with TRBD2. The length of the CDR3 is 17 residues. V was clipped by 5 bases and J by 5 bases; unmatched bases: 11. Per germline, CDR1 LNHDA and CDR2 SQIVND (reference sequence).

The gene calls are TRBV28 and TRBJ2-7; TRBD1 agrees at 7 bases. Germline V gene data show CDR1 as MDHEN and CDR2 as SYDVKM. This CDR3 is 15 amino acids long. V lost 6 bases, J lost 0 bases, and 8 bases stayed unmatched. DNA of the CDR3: TGTGCCAGCAGCCCAGGGGGTCCCAGCTCCTACGAGCAGTACTTC. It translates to CASSPGGPSSYEQYF.

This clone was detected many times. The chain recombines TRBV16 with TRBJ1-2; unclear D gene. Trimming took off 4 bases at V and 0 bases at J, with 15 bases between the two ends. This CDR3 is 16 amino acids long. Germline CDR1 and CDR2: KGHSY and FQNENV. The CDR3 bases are TGTGCCAGCAGCCCCCCGGGTAGCAGAACTAACTATGGCTACACCTTC. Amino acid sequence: CASSPPGSRTNYGYTF.

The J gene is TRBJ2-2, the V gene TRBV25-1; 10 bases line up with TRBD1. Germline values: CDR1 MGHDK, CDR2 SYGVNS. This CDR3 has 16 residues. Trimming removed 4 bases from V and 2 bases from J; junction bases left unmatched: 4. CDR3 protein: CASSARQGANTGELFF. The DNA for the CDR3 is TGTGCCAGCAGTGCCCGACAGGGGGCTAACACCGGGGAGCTGTTTTTT.

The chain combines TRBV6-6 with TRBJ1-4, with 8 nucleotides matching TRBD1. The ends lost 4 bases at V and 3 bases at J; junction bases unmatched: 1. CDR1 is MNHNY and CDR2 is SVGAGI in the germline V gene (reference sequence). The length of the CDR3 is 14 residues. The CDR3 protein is CASSLTGANEKLFF. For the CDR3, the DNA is TGTGCCAGCAGTTTGACAGGGGCTAATGAAAAACTGTTTTTT.

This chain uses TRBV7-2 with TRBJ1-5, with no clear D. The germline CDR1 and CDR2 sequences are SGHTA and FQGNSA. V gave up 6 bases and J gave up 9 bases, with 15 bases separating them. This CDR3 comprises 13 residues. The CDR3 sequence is CASSPDGSGPQHF. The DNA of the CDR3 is TGTGCCAGCAGTCCTGACGGGAGTGGGCCCCAGCATTTT.

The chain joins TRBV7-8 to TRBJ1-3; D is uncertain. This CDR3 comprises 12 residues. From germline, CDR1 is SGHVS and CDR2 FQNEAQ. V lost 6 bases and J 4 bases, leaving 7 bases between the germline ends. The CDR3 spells CASRPTGNTIYF. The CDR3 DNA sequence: TGTGCCAGCAGACCCACAGGAAACACCATATATTTT.

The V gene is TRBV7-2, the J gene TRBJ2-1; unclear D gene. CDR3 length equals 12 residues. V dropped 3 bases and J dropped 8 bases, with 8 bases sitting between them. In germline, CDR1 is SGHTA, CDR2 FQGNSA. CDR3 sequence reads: CASSFLVDEQFF. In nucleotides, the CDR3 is TGTGCCAGCAGCTTCCTTGTAGATGAGCAGTTCTTC.

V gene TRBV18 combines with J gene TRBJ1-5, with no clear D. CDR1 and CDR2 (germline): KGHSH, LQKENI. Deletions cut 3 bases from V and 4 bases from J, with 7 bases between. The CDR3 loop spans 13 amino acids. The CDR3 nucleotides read TGTGCCAGCTCACCCCCGGGAAATCAGCCCCAGCATTTT. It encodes CASSPPGNQPQHF.

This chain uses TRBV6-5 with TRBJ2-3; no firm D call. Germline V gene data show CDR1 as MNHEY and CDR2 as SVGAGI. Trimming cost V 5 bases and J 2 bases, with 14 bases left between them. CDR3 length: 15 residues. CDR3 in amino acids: CASSPLGTSTDTQYF. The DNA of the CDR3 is TGTGCCAGCAGTCCCCTGGGTACCTCCACAGATACGCAGTATTTT.

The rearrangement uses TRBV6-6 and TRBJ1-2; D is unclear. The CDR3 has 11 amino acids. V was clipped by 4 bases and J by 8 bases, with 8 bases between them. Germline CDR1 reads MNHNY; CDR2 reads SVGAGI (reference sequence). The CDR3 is CASSSSRGYTF. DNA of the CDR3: TGTGCCAGCAGTTCGTCTAGGGGCTACACCTTC.

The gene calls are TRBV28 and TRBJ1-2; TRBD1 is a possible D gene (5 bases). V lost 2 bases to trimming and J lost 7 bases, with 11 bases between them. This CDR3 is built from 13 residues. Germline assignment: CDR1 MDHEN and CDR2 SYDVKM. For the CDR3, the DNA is TGTGCCAGCAGTTTAGGGCAGGGTGGTGGCTACACCTTC. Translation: CASSLGQGGGYTF.

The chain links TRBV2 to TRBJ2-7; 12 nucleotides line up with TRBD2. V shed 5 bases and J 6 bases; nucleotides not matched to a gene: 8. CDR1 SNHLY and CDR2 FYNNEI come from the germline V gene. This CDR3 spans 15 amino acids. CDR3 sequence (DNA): TGTGCCAGCAGTCTCGGACTAGCGGGATCGGGCGAGCAGTACTTC. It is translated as CASSLGLAGSGEQYF.

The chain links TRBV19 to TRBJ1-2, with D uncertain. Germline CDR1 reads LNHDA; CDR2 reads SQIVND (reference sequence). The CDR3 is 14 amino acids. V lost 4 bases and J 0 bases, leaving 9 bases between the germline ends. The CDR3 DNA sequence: TGTGCCAGTAGTACCCCTTCAGCTAACTATGGCTACACCTTC. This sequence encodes CASSTPSANYGYTF.

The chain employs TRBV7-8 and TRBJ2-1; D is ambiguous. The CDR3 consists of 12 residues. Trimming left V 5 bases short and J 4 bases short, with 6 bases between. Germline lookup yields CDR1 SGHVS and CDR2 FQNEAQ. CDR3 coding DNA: TGTGCCAGCAGCACGCGATACAATGAGCAGTTCTTC. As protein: CASSTRYNEQFF.

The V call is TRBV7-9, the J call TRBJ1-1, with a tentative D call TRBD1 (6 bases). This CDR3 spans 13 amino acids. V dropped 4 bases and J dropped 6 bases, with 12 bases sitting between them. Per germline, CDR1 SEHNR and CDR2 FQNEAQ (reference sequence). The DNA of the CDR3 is TGTGCCAGCAGCTCTACAGGGTTGCCTGAAGCTTTCTTT. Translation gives CASSSTGLPEAFF.

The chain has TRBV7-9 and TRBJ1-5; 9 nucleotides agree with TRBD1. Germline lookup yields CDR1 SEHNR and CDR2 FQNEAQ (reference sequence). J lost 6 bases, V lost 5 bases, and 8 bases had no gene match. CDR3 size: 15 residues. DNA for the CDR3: TGTGCCAGCAGCCCTGGACAGGGGCGAATTCAGCCCCAGCATTTT. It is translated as CASSPGQGRIQPQHF.

CDR3 region: CASSLDPSGELFF. CDR3 nucleotides: TGTGCCAGCTCACTCGACCCGTCCGGGGAGCTGTTTTTT. V gene TRBV18 combines with J gene TRBJ2-2; D call uncertain. Germline CDR1 reads KGHSH; CDR2 reads LQKENI. With 4 bases removed from V and 6 bases from J, the gap between germline ends came to 9 bases. The CDR3 runs 13 residues.

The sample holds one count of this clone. The CDR3 reads CASSLGDRSYGYTF. The CDR3 bases are TGTGCCAGCAGCTTAGGGGACAGGTCCTATGGCTACACCTTC. The gene calls are TRBV7-2 and TRBJ1-2; 8 positions match TRBD1. The V gene's germline CDR1 is SGHTA and CDR2 FQGNSA. Trimming cost V 1 base and J 4 bases; bases outside gene matches: 2. The CDR3 runs 14 residues.